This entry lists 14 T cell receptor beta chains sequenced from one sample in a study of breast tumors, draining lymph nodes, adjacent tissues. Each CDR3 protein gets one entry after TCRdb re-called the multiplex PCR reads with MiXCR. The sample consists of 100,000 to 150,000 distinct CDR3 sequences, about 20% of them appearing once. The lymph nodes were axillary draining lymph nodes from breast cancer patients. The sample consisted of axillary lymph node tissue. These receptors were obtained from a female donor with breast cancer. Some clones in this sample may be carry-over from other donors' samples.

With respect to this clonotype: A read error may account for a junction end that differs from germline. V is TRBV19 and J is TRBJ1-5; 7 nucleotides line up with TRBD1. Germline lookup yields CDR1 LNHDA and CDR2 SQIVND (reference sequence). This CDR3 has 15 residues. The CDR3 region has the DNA TGTGCCAGTAGCCCGGACAGGAAAGACAATCAGTCCCAGCATTTT. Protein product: CASSPDRKDNQSQHF.

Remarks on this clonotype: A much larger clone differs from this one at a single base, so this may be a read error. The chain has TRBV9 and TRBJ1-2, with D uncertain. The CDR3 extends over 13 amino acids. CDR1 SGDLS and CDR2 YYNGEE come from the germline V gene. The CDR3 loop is CASSPGLTYGCTF. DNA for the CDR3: TGTGCCAGCAGTCCCGGACTTACCTATGGCTGCACCTTC.

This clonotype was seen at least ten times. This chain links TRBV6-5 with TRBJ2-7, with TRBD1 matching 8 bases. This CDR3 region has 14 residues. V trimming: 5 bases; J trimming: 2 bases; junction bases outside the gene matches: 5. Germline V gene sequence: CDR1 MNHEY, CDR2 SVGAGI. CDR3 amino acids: CASSKQGGTYEQYF. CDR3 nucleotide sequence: TGTGCCAGCAGTAAACAGGGGGGCACCTACGAGCAGTACTTC.

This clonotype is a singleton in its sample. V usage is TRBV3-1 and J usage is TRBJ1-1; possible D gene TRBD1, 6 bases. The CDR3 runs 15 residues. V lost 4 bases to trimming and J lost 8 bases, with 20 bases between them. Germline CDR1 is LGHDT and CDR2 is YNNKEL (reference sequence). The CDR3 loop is CASSPWTGGAPEAFF. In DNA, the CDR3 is TGTGCCAGCAGCCCCTGGACCGGGGGGGCTCCCGAAGCTTTCTTT.

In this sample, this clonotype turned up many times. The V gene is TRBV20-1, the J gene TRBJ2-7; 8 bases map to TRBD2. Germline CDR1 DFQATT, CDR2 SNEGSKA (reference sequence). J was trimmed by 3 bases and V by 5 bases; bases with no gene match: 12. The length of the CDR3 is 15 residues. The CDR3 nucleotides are TGCAGTGCTGACCGGGGGGGGACAACATTCTACGAGCAGTACTTC. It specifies CSADRGGTTFYEQYF.

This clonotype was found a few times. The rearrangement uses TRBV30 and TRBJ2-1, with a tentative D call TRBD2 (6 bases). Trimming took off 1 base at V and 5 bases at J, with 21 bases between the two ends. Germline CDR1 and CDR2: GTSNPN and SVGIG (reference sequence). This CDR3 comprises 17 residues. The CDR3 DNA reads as TGTGCCTGGAGTGATTACGGAGCCAAGCGGGCGGACAATGAGCAGTTCTTC. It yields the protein CAWSDYGAKRADNEQFF.

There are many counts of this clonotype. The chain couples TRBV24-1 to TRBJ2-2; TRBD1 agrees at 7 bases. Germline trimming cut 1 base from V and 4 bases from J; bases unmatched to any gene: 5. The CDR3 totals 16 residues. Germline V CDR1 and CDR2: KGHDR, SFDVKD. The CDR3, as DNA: TGTGCCACCAGTGATTTCGGCAGGGGGTCCACCGGGGAGCTGTTTTTT. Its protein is CATSDFGRGSTGELFF.

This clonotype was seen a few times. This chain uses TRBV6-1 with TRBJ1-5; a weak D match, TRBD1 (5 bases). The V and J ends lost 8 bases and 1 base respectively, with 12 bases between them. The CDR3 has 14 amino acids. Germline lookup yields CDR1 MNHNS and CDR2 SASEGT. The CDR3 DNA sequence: TGTGCCAGCTCAGGGCCTATGAGCAATCAGCCCCAGCATTTT. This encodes CASSGPMSNQPQHF.

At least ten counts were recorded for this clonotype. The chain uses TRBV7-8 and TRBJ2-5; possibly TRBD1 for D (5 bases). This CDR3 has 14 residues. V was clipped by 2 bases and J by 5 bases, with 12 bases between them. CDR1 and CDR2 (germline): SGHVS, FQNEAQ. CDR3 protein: CASSLRGKEETQYF. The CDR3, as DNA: TGTGCCAGCAGCTTAAGGGGAAAGGAGGAGACCCAGTACTTC.

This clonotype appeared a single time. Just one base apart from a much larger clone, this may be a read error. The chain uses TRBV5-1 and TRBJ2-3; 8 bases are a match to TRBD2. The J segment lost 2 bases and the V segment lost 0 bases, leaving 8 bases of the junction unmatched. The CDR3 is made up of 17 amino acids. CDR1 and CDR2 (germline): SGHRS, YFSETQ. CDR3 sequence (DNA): TGCGCCAGCAGCTTGGGGATTAGCGGGGAATTCACAGATACGCAGTATTTT. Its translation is CASSLGISGEFTDTQYF. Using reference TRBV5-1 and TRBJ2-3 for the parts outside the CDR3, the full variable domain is KAGVTQTPRYLIKTRGQQVTLSCSPISGHRSVSWYQQTPGQGLQFLFEYFSETQRNKGNFPGRFSGRQFSNSRSEMNVSTLELGDSALYLCASSLGISGEFTDTQYFGPGTRLTVL.

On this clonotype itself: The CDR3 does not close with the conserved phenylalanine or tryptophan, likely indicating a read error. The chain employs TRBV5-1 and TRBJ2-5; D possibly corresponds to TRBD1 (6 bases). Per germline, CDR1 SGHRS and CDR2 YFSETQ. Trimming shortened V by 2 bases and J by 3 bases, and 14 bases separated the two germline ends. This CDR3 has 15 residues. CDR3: CASSFSARTEETQYL. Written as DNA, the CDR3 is TGCGCCAGCAGCTTCTCTGCCCGGACAGAAGAGACCCAGTACCTC.

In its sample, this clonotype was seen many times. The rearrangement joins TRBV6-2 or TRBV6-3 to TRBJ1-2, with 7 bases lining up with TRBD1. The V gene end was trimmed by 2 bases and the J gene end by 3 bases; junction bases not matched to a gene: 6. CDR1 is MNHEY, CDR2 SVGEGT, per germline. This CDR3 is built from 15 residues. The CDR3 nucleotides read TGTGCCAGCAGTTACAGGGACAGCCGGTACTATGGCTACACCTTC. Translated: CASSYRDSRYYGYTF.

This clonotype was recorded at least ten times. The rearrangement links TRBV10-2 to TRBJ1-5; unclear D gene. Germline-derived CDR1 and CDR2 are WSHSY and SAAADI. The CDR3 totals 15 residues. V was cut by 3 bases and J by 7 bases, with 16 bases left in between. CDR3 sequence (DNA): TGCGCCAGCAGTGAAACACCCCAGGCACCCCAGCCCCAGCATTTT. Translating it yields CASSETPQAPQPQHF.

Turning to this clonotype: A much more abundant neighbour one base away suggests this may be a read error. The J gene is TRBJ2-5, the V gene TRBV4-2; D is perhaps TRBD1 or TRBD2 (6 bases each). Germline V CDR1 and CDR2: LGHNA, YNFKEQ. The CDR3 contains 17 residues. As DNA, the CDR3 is TGTGCCAGCAGCCAAACCACTCCTGGAGGGGGGCAAGAGGCCCAGTACTTC. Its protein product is CASSQTTPGGGQEAQYF.